The present TCR beta chain was sequenced within a study of regulatory T cells in long-lasting Graves disease. Time point defined: newly diagnosed GD, antithyroid drugs for less than 3 months. RNA extracted from PBMCs served as the sequencing template. Overall study results and limits: Those with persistent Graves' had less TCR diversity than newly diagnosed patients.

This clonotype was recorded at least ten times. Its antigen remains unknown. The CDR3 is 14 amino acids. The J segment lost 1 base and the V segment lost 7 bases, leaving 6 bases of the junction unmatched. CDR1 DFQATT and CDR2 SNEGSKA come from the germline V gene (reference sequence). Combining iRepertoire HTBI primers with Arm-PCR of CDR3 regions, the authors built TCR beta libraries. TCRdb passed the multiplex PCR reads through MiXCR, listing each CDR3 protein once. The repertoire holds around 460,000 distinct CDR3 sequences, less than 15% seen once, with approximately 17% in the top ten. These data also featured in a second study, about T cells in Graves' hyperthyroidism and ophthalmopathy. This second study says: The HTBI primer set drove a first-round RT-PCR of the TCR CDR3.

The input for sequencing was peripheral blood mononuclear cells (PBMCs), taken at new diagnosis, from a patient treated with antithyroid drugs. The sequence was collected from a woman in her 50s with Graves disease. The rearrangement links TRBV20-1 to TRBJ2-3, with 9 nucleotides matching TRBD2. In DNA, the CDR3 is TGCAGTGTTACGACTAGCGGCCGCACAGATACGCAGTATTTT. Encoded protein: CSVTTSGRTDTQYF.